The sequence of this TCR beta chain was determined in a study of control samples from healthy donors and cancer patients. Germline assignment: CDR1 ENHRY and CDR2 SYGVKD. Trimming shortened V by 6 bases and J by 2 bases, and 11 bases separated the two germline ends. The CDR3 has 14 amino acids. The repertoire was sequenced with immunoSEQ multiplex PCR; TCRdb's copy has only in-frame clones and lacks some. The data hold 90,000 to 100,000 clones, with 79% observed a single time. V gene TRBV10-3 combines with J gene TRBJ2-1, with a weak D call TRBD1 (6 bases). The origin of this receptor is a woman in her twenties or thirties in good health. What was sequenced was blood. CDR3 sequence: CAIRASGAYNEQFF. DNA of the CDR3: TGTGCCATCAGGGCGTCAGGGGCCTACAATGAGCAGTTCTTC.